These 3 T cell receptor beta chains were all obtained from the same sample, sequenced in a study of cytomegalovirus exposure and HLA in healthy donors. Profiling relied on immunoSEQ multiplex PCR, and the TCRdb table lists in-frame clones only, not all of them. Of tens of thousands of clones in the sample, roughly 94% were seen once. Material: PBMCs. The receptor set was obtained from a woman between 18 and 30 years old in good health and CMV-seropositive.

The chain is built from TRBV7-8 and TRBJ1-4; D not resolved. This CDR3 region has 15 residues. The germline CDR1 and CDR2 sequences are SGHVS and FQNEAQ. The V end was cut by 5 bases, the J end by 0 bases, with 10 bases between. CDR3 sequence: CASSPERATNEKLFF. The CDR3 nucleotides read TGTGCCAGCAGCCCTGAGCGAGCAACTAATGAAAAACTGTTTTTT. The complete variable domain, with remaining parts taken from reference TRBV7-8 and TRBJ1-4, reads GAGVSQSPRYKVAKRGQDVALRCDPISGHVSLFWYQQALGQGPEFLTYFQNEAQLDKSGLPSDRFFAERPEGSVSTLKIQRTQQEDSAVYLCASSPERATNEKLFFGSGTQLSVL.

This sequence joins TRBV6-1 and TRBJ2-2, with a weak D call TRBD2 (6 bases). In germline, CDR1 is MNHNS, CDR2 SASEGT. The V and J ends lost 10 bases and 4 bases respectively, with 19 bases between them. The CDR3 has 15 amino acids. CDR3 amino acids: CATLGGEDVTGELFF. The DNA for the CDR3 is TGTGCCACCCTCGGAGGGGAGGATGTCACCGGGGAGCTGTTTTTT.

The V and J genes are TRBV19 and TRBJ1-2; 7 bases fit TRBD1. This CDR3 region has 12 residues. Germline values: CDR1 LNHDA, CDR2 SQIVND (reference sequence). Unmatched junction bases numbered 10, after V lost 10 bases and J lost 8 bases. Here the CDR3 DNA reads TGTGCCACCCTTAAAGGGGGCCAAGGCTACACCTTC. Protein product: CATLKGGQGYTF.